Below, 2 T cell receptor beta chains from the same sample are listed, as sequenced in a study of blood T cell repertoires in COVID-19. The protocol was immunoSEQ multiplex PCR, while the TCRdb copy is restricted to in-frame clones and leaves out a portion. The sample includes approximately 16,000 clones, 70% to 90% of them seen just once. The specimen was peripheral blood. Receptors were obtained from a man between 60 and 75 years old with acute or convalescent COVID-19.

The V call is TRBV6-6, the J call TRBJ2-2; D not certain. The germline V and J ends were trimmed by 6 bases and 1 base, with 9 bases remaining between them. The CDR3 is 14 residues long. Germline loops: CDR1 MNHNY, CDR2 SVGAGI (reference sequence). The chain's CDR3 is CASRATQNTGELFF. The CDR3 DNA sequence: TGTGCCAGCAGAGCGACCCAGAACACCGGGGAGCTGTTTTTT.

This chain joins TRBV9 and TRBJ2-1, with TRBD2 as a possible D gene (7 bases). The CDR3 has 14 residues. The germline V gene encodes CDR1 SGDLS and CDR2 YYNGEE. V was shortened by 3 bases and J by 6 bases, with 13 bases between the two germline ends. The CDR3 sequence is CASSARGGFNEQFF. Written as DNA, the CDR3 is TGTGCCAGCAGCGCCAGGGGAGGGTTCAATGAGCAGTTCTTC. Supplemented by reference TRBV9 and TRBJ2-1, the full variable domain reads DSGVTQTPKHLITATGQRVTLRCSPRSGDLSVYWYQQSLDQGLQFLIQYYNGEERAKGNILERFSAQQFPDLHSELNLSSLELGDSALYFCASSARGGFNEQFFGPGTRLTVL.